Sequencing of this TCR beta chain was carried out in a study of cytomegalovirus exposure and HLA in healthy donors. Overall study findings and caveats: Later analysis found that TCR beta chains associated with HLA were more clonally expanded than other, equally common chains. Some V segments, TRBV6-2 and TRBV6-3 among them, were indistinguishable and were therefore excluded.

The CDR3 totals 15 residues. CDR1 is SGHAT, CDR2 FQNNGV, per germline. V dropped 1 base and J dropped 8; count of bases not matched to a gene: 5. The PCR had 60 Vbeta and 13 Jbeta primers. Profiled with immunoSEQ multiplex PCR; TCRdb holds only in-frame clones, not every one. The repertoire holds 90,000 to 150,000 clones, with about three fifths as singletons. Although they were nominally healthy when sampled, donors likely had unrecorded immune exposures. Details on this clone: What it binds is not known.

This TCR derives from a man in his forties in good health and CMV-seropositive. The specimen sequenced was PBMCs. This chain connects TRBV11-2 to TRBJ1-4, with 9 bases that match TRBD1. CDR3 in amino acids: CASSLAPGQGEKLFF. Written as DNA, the CDR3 is TGTGCCAGCAGCTTAGCCCCGGGACAGGGCGAAAAACTGTTTTTT.